Below, 28 T cell receptor beta chains from the same sample are listed, as sequenced in a study of regulatory T cells in long-lasting Graves disease. Sequencing libraries for TCR beta were prepared with iRepertoire HTBI primers and Arm-PCR of CDR3 regions. TCRdb fed the multiplex PCR reads into MiXCR, producing one record per CDR3 protein. The repertoire consists of 400,000 to 600,000 distinct CDR3 sequences, with roughly 21% occurring once and the leading ten covering roughly 7%. Time point meaning: persistent/refractory GD, antithyroid drugs over 5 years with positive TRAb. Scientists built the TCR library using RNA that was extracted from PBMCs. Sequences were derived from peripheral blood mononuclear cells (PBMCs), sampled when the disease was refractory, from a patient treated with antithyroid drugs. The receptors shown here come from a female donor with Graves disease.

As concerns this clonotype: A much larger clone is a single base away; this may be a read error. This chain joins TRBV12-3 or TRBV12-4 and TRBJ1-5; D not certain. This CDR3 is 19 amino acids long. CDR3 DNA: TGTGCCAGCAGTTTAGGGGCGCTTCGCGGGGATGATAGCAATCGGCCCCAGCATTTT. It is translated as CASSLGALRGDDSNRPQHF.

V is TRBV10-3 and J is TRBJ2-7; 7 bases match TRBD1. Germline V lookup: CDR1 ENHRY, CDR2 SYGVKD. The CDR3 is made up of 14 amino acids. V lost 4 bases and J lost 1; bases outside the gene matches: 4. In DNA form, the CDR3 reads TGTGCCATCAGTGGGACAGGTTTATCCTACGAGCAGTACTTC. It is translated as CAISGTGLSYEQYF.

In this sample, this clonotype turned up a few times. This chain connects TRBV20-1 to TRBJ2-7; D is undetermined. This CDR3 comprises 14 residues. CDR1 and CDR2 (germline): DFQATT, SNEGSKA (reference sequence). V lost 0 bases and J 1 base, leaving 10 bases between the germline ends. The CDR3 DNA sequence: TGCAGTGCTAGAGAACGGGCCGATTCCTACGAGCAGTACTTC. This gives the protein CSARERADSYEQYF.

About this clonotype itself: A much larger clone lies one base from this, so it may be a read error. The rearrangement joins TRBV12-3 or TRBV12-4 to TRBJ2-5; D tentatively fits TRBD1 or TRBD2 (5 bases each). V lost 3 bases, J lost 9 bases, and 17 bases lay in between. The CDR3 spans 14 residues. CDR3 nucleotide sequence: TGTGCCAGCAGTTTTGTTGGGGGAGTGCAGGCCCAGTACTTC. Amino acids: CASSFVGGVQAQYF.

The chain is built from TRBV6-1 and TRBJ2-2; 8 bases line up with TRBD2. The germline gives CDR1 MNHNS, CDR2 SASEGT. V lost 5 bases to trimming and J lost 6 bases; unmatched junction nucleotides: 11. The CDR3 runs to 16 residues. In nucleotides, the CDR3 is TGTGCCAGCAGTCCCCCGGGACTAGGTGTATCCGGGGAGCTGTTTTTT. It yields the protein CASSPPGLGVSGELFF.

This clonotype has more than one count but fewer than ten. This chain connects TRBV24-1 to TRBJ2-7; 9 nucleotides align to TRBD2. Germline CDR1 reads KGHDR; CDR2 reads SFDVKD. Trimming removed 6 bases from V and 2 bases from J; junction bases left unmatched: 4. CDR3 size: 14 residues. Written as DNA, the CDR3 is TGTGCCACCAGTCGTAGCGGGGGTACCTACGAGCAGTACTTC. This encodes CATSRSGGTYEQYF.

The genes are TRBV29-1 and TRBJ1-2; D is unclear. V was clipped by 3 bases and J by 4 bases, with 9 bases between them. Germline CDR1 is SQVTM and CDR2 is ANQGSEA. This CDR3 is 12 amino acids long. This CDR3 reads CSVDLGSYGYTF. The CDR3 nucleotides read TGCAGCGTTGACCTGGGCTCCTATGGCTACACCTTC.

For the CDR3, the DNA is TGTGCCAGCAGCCGTGGGGCCGTATCCGAAGCTTTCTTT. This translates into CASSRGAVSEAFF. The rearrangement uses TRBV3-1 and TRBJ1-1, with D maybe TRBD1 (5 bases). CDR3 size: 13 residues. Trimming left V 4 bases short and J 8 bases short, with 14 bases between. The germline CDR1 and CDR2 sequences are LGHDT and YNNKEL (reference sequence).

This clonotype was seen many times. The V and J genes are TRBV6-5 and TRBJ2-2; TRBD2 might be the D (6 bases). Trimming took 2 bases from V and 4 from J, leaving 20 bases between them. CDR1 and CDR2 (germline): MNHEY, SVGAGI. This CDR3 is 18 amino acids long. CDR3 bases: TGTGCCAGCAGTTACGACCCGAGGGTGCAGGGAGGCACCGGGGAGCTGTTTTTT. It translates to CASSYDPRVQGGTGELFF.

The chain is built from TRBV19 and TRBJ1-2; the D gene is possibly TRBD1 (6 bases). This CDR3 spans 16 amino acids. V lost 0 bases and J 1 base, leaving 12 bases between the germline ends. CDR1 is LNHDA and CDR2 is SQIVND in the germline V gene (reference sequence). CDR3: CASSIDSGGLNYGYTF. Written as DNA, the CDR3 is TGTGCCAGTAGTATAGATTCGGGGGGCCTTAACTATGGCTACACCTTC.

This clonotype came up many times. V is TRBV28 and J is TRBJ2-5; 10 nucleotides line up with TRBD1. The CDR3 has 14 residues. Per germline, CDR1 MDHEN and CDR2 SYDVKM. V shed 3 bases and J 3 bases; nucleotides not matched to a gene: 1. The CDR3 DNA sequence: TGTGCCAGCAGTTTTGGGACAGGGGAAGAGACCCAGTACTTC. It specifies CASSFGTGEETQYF.

The chain combines TRBV3-1 with TRBJ1-2; 7 bases fit TRBD1. This CDR3 spans 16 amino acids. Germline CDR1 LGHDT, CDR2 YNNKEL (reference sequence). The V gene end was trimmed by 4 bases and the J gene end by 7 bases; junction bases not matched to a gene: 15. CDR3 sequence (DNA): TGTGCCAGCAGCCTGGAGGGTGGACAGGCAAATCTTGGCTACACCTTC. Translated: CASSLEGGQANLGYTF.

This clonotype was counted ten times or more. This chain uses TRBV12-3 or TRBV12-4 with TRBJ1-1; 8 bases align to TRBD1. The CDR3 loop spans 12 amino acids. The junction had 4 bases not matched to a gene; V was cut back by 5 bases and J by 8 bases. CDR3 nucleotides: TGTGCCAGCAGTCCACAGGGGGTAGAAGCTTTCTTT. This gives the protein CASSPQGVEAFF.

At least ten counts were recorded for this clonotype. The CDR3 protein is CASSEGPEKLFF. As DNA, the CDR3 is TGTGCCAGCAGTGAAGGTCCCGAAAAACTGTTTTTT. This rearrangement joins TRBV2 to TRBJ1-4, with D unclear. The CDR3 sequence is 12 residues long. The germline V gene encodes CDR1 SNHLY and CDR2 FYNNEI. Trimming removed 1 base at V and 8 bases at J, with 5 bases between.

This clonotype has a count of ten or more. The chain uses TRBV12-3 or TRBV12-4 and TRBJ1-2; 7 nucleotides align to TRBD1. This CDR3 is built from 13 residues. V shed 3 bases and J 8 bases; nucleotides not matched to a gene: 6. CDR3 residues: CASSLVTGEGYTF. The CDR3, as DNA: TGTGCCAGCAGTTTGGTTACAGGGGAAGGCTACACCTTC.

This clonotype was counted ten times or more. The chain uses TRBV29-1 and TRBJ1-2; no definite D call. Germline CDR1 and CDR2: SQVTM and ANQGSEA. Trimming took off 6 bases at V and 0 bases at J, with 11 bases between the two ends. CDR3 length: 13 amino acids. CDR3 sequence reads: CSVGTLANYGYTF. The CDR3 DNA reads as TGCAGCGTGGGAACGTTGGCTAACTATGGCTACACCTTC.

As to this clonotype: It is likely a read error: a sequence one base away is far more abundant. J is TRBJ1-1 and V is TRBV2; tentatively, D is TRBD1 (5 bases). Trimming left V 3 bases short and J 4 bases short, with 18 bases between. This CDR3 has 16 residues. Germline CDR1 and CDR2: SNHLY and FYNNEI. The CDR3 region has the DNA TGTGCCAGCAGTGATTGGGCACCGGGGGAGAGCACTGAAGCTTTCTTT. This sequence encodes CASSDWAPGESTEAFF. The variable domain in full, completed from reference TRBV2 and TRBJ1-1, reads EPEVTQTPSHQVTQMGQEVILRCVPISNHLYFYWYRQILGQKVEFLVSFYNNEISEKSEIFDDQFSVERPDGSNFTLKIRSTKLEDSAMYFCASSDWAPGESTEAFFGQGTRLTVV.

This clonotype was seen many times. V gene TRBV6-9 combines with J gene TRBJ2-7; 9 nucleotides agree with TRBD1. V lost 3 bases and J lost 0; bases outside the gene matches: 6. The CDR3 sequence is 16 residues long. Germline values: CDR1 MNHGY, CDR2 SVAAGI. CDR3 sequence: CASSYGGTGTSYEQYF. The CDR3 DNA is TGTGCCAGCAGTTACGGGGGGACAGGGACCTCCTACGAGCAGTACTTC.

The sample holds a few counts of this clonotype. A read error may account for a junction end that differs from germline. The chain joins TRBV28 to TRBJ2-2, with D unresolved. The germline gives CDR1 MDHEN, CDR2 SYDVKM. This CDR3 has 16 amino acids. The CDR3 here is CVSSLTGRGNTGELFF. CDR3 in DNA: TGTGTCAGCAGTTTAACCGGTAGAGGGAACACCGGGGAGCTGTTTTTT.

This clonotype has a count of ten or more. This chain links TRBV7-3 with TRBJ2-5; 8 bases are a match to TRBD1. Germline trimming cut 2 bases from V and 4 bases from J; bases unmatched to any gene: 6. Germline loops: CDR1 SGHTA, CDR2 FQGTGA. The CDR3 totals 15 residues. This CDR3 reads CASSLAGGVRETQYF. As DNA, the CDR3 is TGTGCCAGCAGCTTAGCAGGGGGCGTACGAGAGACCCAGTACTTC. Filled out from reference TRBV7-3 and TRBJ2-5, the complete variable domain reads GAGVSQTPSNKVTEKGKYVELRCDPISGHTALYWYRQSLGQGPEFLIYFQGTGAADDSGLPNDRFFAVRPEGSVSTLKIQRTERGDSAVYLCASSLAGGVRETQYFGPGTRLLVL.

This clonotype was seen at least ten times. This sequence joins TRBV2 and TRBJ1-1; D remains unclear. V shed 3 bases and J shed 1 base, with 9 bases lying between them. CDR1 and CDR2 from the germline V gene are SNHLY and FYNNEI. This CDR3 region has 14 residues. This CDR3 is CASSDRDKNTEAFF. The DNA of the CDR3 is TGTGCCAGCAGTGACCGCGATAAGAACACTGAAGCTTTCTTT.

This clonotype has just a few counts. DNA for the CDR3: TGTGCCAGCAGTTCCGGGACTAGCGGGAGCAGGGAGCTGTTTTTT. Encoded protein: CASSSGTSGSRELFF. The chain employs TRBV12-3 or TRBV12-4 and TRBJ2-2; TRBD2 agrees at 14 bases. V lost 4 bases and J lost 9; bases outside the gene matches: 4. The length of the CDR3 is 15 residues.

This clonotype was detected ten times or more. J is TRBJ2-4 and V is TRBV28; 7 positions agree with TRBD1. Germline lookup yields CDR1 MDHEN and CDR2 SYDVKM. The V segment lost 5 bases and the J segment 5 bases; nucleotides outside the gene matches: 3. The CDR3 spans 13 residues. The CDR3 region has the DNA TGTGCCAGCAGTCTCGGGACAGAAAACATTCAGTACTTC. It yields the protein CASSLGTENIQYF.

This clonotype was found many times. This chain uses TRBV28 with TRBJ1-1; TRBD1 matches 7 bases. V shed 3 bases and J 1 base; nucleotides not matched to a gene: 14. This CDR3 is 18 amino acids long. Germline CDR1 and CDR2: MDHEN and SYDVKM. CDR3 DNA sequence: TGTGCCAGCAGTTTGGGGGGCAGGGGGAGGGGATCGAACACTGAAGCTTTCTTT. It specifies CASSLGGRGRGSNTEAFF.

J is TRBJ2-2 and V is TRBV12-5; a possible D gene is TRBD1 (6 bases). Germline V gene data show CDR1 as LGHNT and CDR2 as FRNRAP. Trimming removed 8 bases from V and 2 bases from J, with 9 bases in between. The CDR3 length is 13 residues. The CDR3 protein is CASLGGNTGELFF. The DNA for the CDR3 is TGTGCTAGTTTAGGGGGAAACACCGGGGAGCTGTTTTTT.

The chain recombines TRBV6-2 or TRBV6-3 with TRBJ2-7; 7 positions match TRBD1. The CDR3 has 14 amino acids. V lost 2 bases and J lost 2; bases outside the gene matches: 3. Looked up from germline, CDR1 is MNHEY and CDR2 is SVGEGT. CDR3 sequence: CASSYGTEAYEQYF. The CDR3 DNA sequence: TGTGCCAGCAGTTACGGGACAGAAGCCTACGAGCAGTACTTC.

In this sample, this clonotype turned up many times. The rearrangement links TRBV2 to TRBJ1-1; TRBD1 agrees at 8 bases. CDR1 is SNHLY and CDR2 is FYNNEI in the germline V gene. The CDR3 is 15 amino acids. V was clipped by 7 bases and J by 0 bases; unmatched bases: 7. The CDR3 bases are TGTGCCAGCAAGCGACAGGGGAGTATGAACACTGAAGCTTTCTTT. It codes for CASKRQGSMNTEAFF.

The chain combines TRBV4-1 with TRBJ1-4; D is unresolved. V lost 6 bases and J 6 bases, leaving 23 bases between the germline ends. CDR3 length equals 17 residues. Looked up from germline, CDR1 is MGHRA and CDR2 is YSYEKL. CDR3 in amino acids: CASRLAPITGRDEKLFF. DNA of the CDR3: TGCGCCAGCAGACTAGCCCCCATAACCGGGCGGGATGAAAAACTGTTTTTT.